Shown below are 17 T cell receptor beta chains from a single sample sequenced in a study of metastatic and nonmetastatic thyroid tumors. Each patient came to thyroid surgery without any prior treatment (of any kind). TCRdb re-processed the PCR reads through MiXCR. This table holds about 17,000 clones, 25% to 35% found once. Sequences were obtained from tumor tissue. These receptors all come from a female donor with papillary thyroid cancer or a benign thyroid nodule (not recorded which). Some clones in this sample may be carry-over from other donors' samples.

V is TRBV7-8 and J is TRBJ2-7; possibly TRBD2 for D (5 bases). This CDR3 is 16 amino acids long. The germline CDR1 and CDR2 sequences are SGHVS and FQNEAQ. The germline V and J ends were trimmed by 1 base and 2 bases, with 15 bases remaining between them. As DNA, the CDR3 is TGTGCCAGCAGCTTAGAGGGCTACGGAGGTACCTACGAGCAGTACTTC. Protein product: CASSLEGYGGTYEQYF.

In this sample, this clone turned up many times. The V and J genes are TRBV11-2 and TRBJ2-5; D gene uncertain. In germline, CDR1 is SGHAT, CDR2 FQNNGV. Trimming shortened V by 2 bases and J by 10 bases, and 5 bases separated the two germline ends. The CDR3 totals 10 residues. The CDR3, as DNA: TGTGCCAGCAGCTTAAACAGCCAGTACTTC. This sequence encodes CASSLNSQYF.

This clone was recorded at least ten times. The chain is built from TRBV4-1 and TRBJ1-1; D is unclear. The germline V gene has CDR1 MGHRA and CDR2 YSYEKL. CDR3 length: 14 amino acids. V gave up 1 base and J gave up 0 bases, with 6 bases separating them. CDR3 sequence reads: CASSQAGMNTEAFF. The CDR3 DNA is TGCGCCAGCAGCCAAGCGGGGATGAACACTGAAGCTTTCTTT.

The chain uses TRBV13 and TRBJ2-7, with 14 nucleotides matching TRBD2. The CDR3 totals 19 residues. Trimming cost V 4 bases and J 0 bases; bases outside gene matches: 11. The germline gives CDR1 PRHDT, CDR2 FYEKMQ (reference sequence). The CDR3 DNA sequence: TGTGCCAGCAGCTCAACGACTAGCGGGAGGGTAAGGGCCTCCTACGAGCAGTACTTC. This gives the protein CASSSTTSGRVRASYEQYF.

CDR3 sequence (DNA): TGTGCCAGCAGTTTTGGGCAGAACACTGAAGCTTTCTTT. Its translation is CASSFGQNTEAFF. The chain is built from TRBV12-3 or TRBV12-4 and TRBJ1-1; the D is unclear. V was trimmed by 3 bases and J by 1 base, leaving 6 bases between them. This CDR3 spans 13 amino acids.

The chain carries TRBV9 and TRBJ1-1; the D is unclear. V was cut by 0 bases and J by 1 base, with 10 bases left in between. This CDR3 contains 15 residues. Per the germline V gene, CDR1 is SGDLS and CDR2 is YYNGEE. CDR3 bases: TGTGCCAGCAGCGTAGTCGGGTATGGGAACACTGAAGCTTTCTTT. As protein: CASSVVGYGNTEAFF.

In the case of this clone: The junction differs from germline at one of its ends, possibly a read error. The chain links TRBV20-1 to TRBJ1-1; maybe TRBD1 (5 bases). This CDR3 has 14 residues. Germline assignment: CDR1 DFQATT and CDR2 SNEGSKA (reference sequence). CDR3 residues: CNASAPQGNTEAFF. Here the CDR3 DNA reads TGTAATGCTAGCGCCCCCCAGGGGAACACTGAAGCTTTCTTT.

This clone has a count of ten or more. DNA of the CDR3: TGCAGTGCTGGGGAGGGACAGGGACAGCCCCAGCATTTT. Amino acids: CSAGEGQGQPQHF. The gene calls are TRBV20-1 and TRBJ1-5, with 9 nucleotides matching TRBD1. Germline values: CDR1 DFQATT, CDR2 SNEGSKA (reference sequence). With 5 bases clipped from V and 7 bases from J, the junction kept 6 bases outside the gene matches. The CDR3 has 13 residues.

V gene TRBV3-1 combines with J gene TRBJ2-7; 7 nucleotides line up with TRBD1. V gave up 1 base and J gave up 5 bases; unmatched junction bases: 11. CDR1 is LGHDT, CDR2 YNNKEL, per germline (reference sequence). This CDR3 is built from 16 residues. The chain's CDR3 is CASSQGEETGWNEQYF. CDR3 nucleotide sequence: TGTGCCAGCAGCCAAGGAGAAGAGACAGGGTGGAACGAGCAGTACTTC.

Turning to this clone: Given a much more abundant clone one base away, this may be a read error. Different DNA sequences within this sample yield the same CDR3. The V and J genes are TRBV10-3 and TRBJ2-1; D not resolved. The CDR3 loop spans 11 amino acids. Germline V gives CDR1 ENHRY, CDR2 SYGVKD. CDR3 in amino acids: CAISELNEQFF. CDR3 nucleotides: TGTGCCATAAGTGAATTGAATGAGCAGTTCTTC.

This clone was detected ten times or more. The CDR3 region has the DNA TGTGCCAGCCTATGGCGGCCGAACACTGAAGCTTTCTTT. As protein: CASLWRPNTEAFF. J is TRBJ1-1 and V is TRBV7-9; no firm D call. The germline V gene encodes CDR1 SEHNR and CDR2 FQNEAQ (reference sequence). The CDR3 contains 13 residues. V was trimmed by 8 bases and J by 1 base, leaving 11 bases between them.

This clone was seen just once. J is TRBJ2-3 and V is TRBV30, with D perhaps matching TRBD2 (5 bases). V lost 0 bases, J lost 5 bases, and 9 bases lay in between. CDR3 length equals 13 residues. CDR1 is GTSNPN and CDR2 is SVGIG in the germline V gene (reference sequence). CDR3 sequence (DNA): TGTGCCTGGAGTGTCTCCGGGGAAGATACGCAGTATTTT. It translates to CAWSVSGEDTQYF.

Notes on this clone: Possible read error: a much larger clone is one base away. The chain carries TRBV5-5 and TRBJ2-7, with TRBD2 matching over 9 bases. The ends lost 2 bases at V and 5 bases at J; junction bases unmatched: 8. CDR1 SGHKS and CDR2 YYEKEE come from the germline V gene (reference sequence). The CDR3 has 15 amino acids. The CDR3 protein is CASSFIAGEVHEQYF. CDR3 nucleotide sequence: TGTGCCAGCAGCTTTATAGCGGGAGAAGTCCACGAGCAGTACTTC.

This clone has ten or more counts. The rearrangement links TRBV20-1 to TRBJ2-1; 9 nucleotides match TRBD2. This CDR3 has 16 residues. J was trimmed by 4 bases and V by 3 bases; bases with no gene match: 10. Looked up from germline, CDR1 is DFQATT and CDR2 is SNEGSKA (reference sequence). The CDR3 is CSASPFLAGLYNEQFF. The CDR3 nucleotides are TGCAGTGCTAGCCCCTTTCTAGCGGGGTTATACAATGAGCAGTTCTTC.

V usage is TRBV18 and J usage is TRBJ2-7, with 7 bases that match TRBD1. J gave up 6 bases and V 3 bases, and 2 bases lay outside the gene matches. This CDR3 has 12 residues. Germline loops: CDR1 KGHSH, CDR2 LQKENI. CDR3 in DNA: TGTGCCAGCTCACCTACAGGGGTCGAGCAGTACTTC. It codes for CASSPTGVEQYF.

The CDR3 DNA reads as TGTGCCACCAGTGATTCGGGACAGGGAGGAACTTGGGAGCTGTTTTTT. This encodes CATSDSGQGGTWELFF. The chain carries TRBV24-1 and TRBJ2-2, with 9 bases lining up with TRBD1. The V segment lost 2 bases and the J segment 9 bases; nucleotides outside the gene matches: 9. Germline CDR1 KGHDR, CDR2 SFDVKD. This CDR3 spans 16 amino acids.

The sample holds many counts of this clone. This rearrangement joins TRBV20-1 to TRBJ1-5; D not certain. The germline CDR1 and CDR2 sequences are DFQATT and SNEGSKA (reference sequence). CDR3 size: 13 residues. V lost 4 bases, J lost 2 bases, and 9 bases lay in between. CDR3 nucleotides: TGCAGTGCTAATGTGGCAGGCAATCAGCCCCAGCATTTT. As protein: CSANVAGNQPQHF.